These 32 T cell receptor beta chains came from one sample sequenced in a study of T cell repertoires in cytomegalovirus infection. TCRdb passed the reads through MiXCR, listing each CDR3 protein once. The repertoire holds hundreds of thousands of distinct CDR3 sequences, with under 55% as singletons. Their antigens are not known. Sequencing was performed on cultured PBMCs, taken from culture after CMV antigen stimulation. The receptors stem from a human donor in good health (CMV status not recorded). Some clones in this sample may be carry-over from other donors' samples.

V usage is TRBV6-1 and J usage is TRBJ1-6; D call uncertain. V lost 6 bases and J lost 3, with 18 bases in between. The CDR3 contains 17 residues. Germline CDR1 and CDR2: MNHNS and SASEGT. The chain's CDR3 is CASRDATGLIYNSPLHF. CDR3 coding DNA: TGTGCCAGCAGAGATGCGACTGGACTGATCTATAATTCACCCCTCCACTTT.

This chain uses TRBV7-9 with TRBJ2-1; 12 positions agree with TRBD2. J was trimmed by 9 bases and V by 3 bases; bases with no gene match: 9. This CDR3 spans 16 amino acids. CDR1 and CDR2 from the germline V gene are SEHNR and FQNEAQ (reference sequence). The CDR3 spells CASSFRASGRGGEQFF. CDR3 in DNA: TGTGCCAGCAGCTTTAGGGCTAGCGGGAGGGGAGGTGAGCAGTTCTTC.

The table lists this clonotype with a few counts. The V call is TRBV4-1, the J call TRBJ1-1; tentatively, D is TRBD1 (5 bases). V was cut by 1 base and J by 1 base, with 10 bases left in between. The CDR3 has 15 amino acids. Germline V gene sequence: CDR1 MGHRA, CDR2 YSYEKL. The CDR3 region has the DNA TGCGCCAGCAGCCAAGGGGTTGGGGGGAACACTGAAGCTTTCTTT. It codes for CASSQGVGGNTEAFF.

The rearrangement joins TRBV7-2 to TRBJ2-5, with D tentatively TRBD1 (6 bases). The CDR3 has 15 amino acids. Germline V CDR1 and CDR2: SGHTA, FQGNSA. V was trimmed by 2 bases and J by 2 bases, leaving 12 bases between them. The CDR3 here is CASSLWSRGQETQYF. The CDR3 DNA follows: TGTGCCAGCAGCTTATGGAGTAGGGGGCAAGAGACCCAGTACTTC.

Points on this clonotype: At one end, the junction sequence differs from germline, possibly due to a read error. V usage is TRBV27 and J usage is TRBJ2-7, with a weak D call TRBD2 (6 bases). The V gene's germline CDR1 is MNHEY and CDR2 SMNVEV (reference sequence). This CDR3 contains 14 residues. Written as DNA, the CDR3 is TGTACCAGCAGTCTACGGGGACTCTCCTACGAGCAGTACTTC. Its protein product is CTSSLRGLSYEQYF.

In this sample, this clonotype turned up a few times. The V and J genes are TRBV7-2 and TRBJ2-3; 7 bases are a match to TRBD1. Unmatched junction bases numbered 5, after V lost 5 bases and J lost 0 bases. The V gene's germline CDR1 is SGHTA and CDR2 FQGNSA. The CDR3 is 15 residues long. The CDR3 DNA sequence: TGTGCCAGCAGCCCTCAGACAGGGAGCACAGATACGCAGTATTTT. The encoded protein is CASSPQTGSTDTQYF.

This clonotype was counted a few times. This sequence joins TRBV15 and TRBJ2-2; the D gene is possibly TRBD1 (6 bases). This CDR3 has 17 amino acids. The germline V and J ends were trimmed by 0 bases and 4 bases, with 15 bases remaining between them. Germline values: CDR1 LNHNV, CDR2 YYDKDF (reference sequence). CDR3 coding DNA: TGTGCCACCAGCAGAGATTGGGGAAGGGGGAGCACCGGGGAGCTGTTTTTT. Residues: CATSRDWGRGSTGELFF.

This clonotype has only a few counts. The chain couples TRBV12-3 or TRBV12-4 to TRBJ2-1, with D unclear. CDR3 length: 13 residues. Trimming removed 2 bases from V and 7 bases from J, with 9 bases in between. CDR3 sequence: CASSLNTDNEQFF. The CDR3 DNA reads TGTGCCAGCAGTTTAAATACAGATAATGAGCAGTTCTTC.

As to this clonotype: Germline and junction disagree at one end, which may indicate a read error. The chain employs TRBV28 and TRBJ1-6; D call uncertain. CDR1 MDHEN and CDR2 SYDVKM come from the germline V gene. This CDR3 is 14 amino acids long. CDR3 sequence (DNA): TGTGCCAGCAGATTATACCGGAGGGATTCACCCCTCCACTTT. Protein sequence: CASRLYRRDSPLHF.

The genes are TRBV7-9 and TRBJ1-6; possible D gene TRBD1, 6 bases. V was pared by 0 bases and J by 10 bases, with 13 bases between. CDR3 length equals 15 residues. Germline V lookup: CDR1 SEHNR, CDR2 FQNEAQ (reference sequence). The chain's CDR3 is CASSLALAGDSPLHF. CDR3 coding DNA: TGTGCCAGCAGCTTAGCGTTGGCAGGGGACTCACCCCTCCACTTT.

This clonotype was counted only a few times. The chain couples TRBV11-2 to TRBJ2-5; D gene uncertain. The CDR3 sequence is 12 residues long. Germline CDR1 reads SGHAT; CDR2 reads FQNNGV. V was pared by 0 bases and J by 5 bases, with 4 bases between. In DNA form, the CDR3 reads TGTGCCAGCAGCTTAGATATGGAGACCCAGTACTTC. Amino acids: CASSLDMETQYF.

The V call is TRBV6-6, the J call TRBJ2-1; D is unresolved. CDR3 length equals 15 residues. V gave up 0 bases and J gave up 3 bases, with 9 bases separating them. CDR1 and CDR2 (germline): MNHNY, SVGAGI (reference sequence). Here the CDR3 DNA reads TGTGCCAGCAGTTACTCCGGACCTTACTACAATGAGCAGTTCTTC. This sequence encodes CASSYSGPYYNEQFF.

The CDR3 region has the DNA TGTGCCAGCAGTTTATGGCAGGAAGAGACCCAGTACTTC. This translates into CASSLWQEETQYF. The chain joins TRBV12-3 or TRBV12-4 to TRBJ2-5; D is undetermined. V was trimmed by 2 bases and J by 3 bases, leaving 7 bases between them. This CDR3 has 13 residues.

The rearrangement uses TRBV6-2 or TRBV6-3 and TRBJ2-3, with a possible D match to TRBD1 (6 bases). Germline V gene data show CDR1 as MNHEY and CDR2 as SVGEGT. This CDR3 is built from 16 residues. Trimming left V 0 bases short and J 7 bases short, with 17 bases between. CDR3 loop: CASSYSLRQVVNTQYF. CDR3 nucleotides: TGTGCCAGCAGTTACTCATTACGACAGGTTGTTAATACGCAGTATTTT.

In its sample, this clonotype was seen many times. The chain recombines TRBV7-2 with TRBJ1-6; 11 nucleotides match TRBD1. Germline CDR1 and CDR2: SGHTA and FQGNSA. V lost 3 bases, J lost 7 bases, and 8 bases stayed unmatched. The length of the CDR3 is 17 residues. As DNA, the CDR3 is TGTGCCAGCAGCTTCTATGTCGGGACAGGGGGAAATTCACCCCTCCACTTT. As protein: CASSFYVGTGGNSPLHF.

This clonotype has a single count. CDR3 protein: CASSGGLGGSYEQYF. In nucleotides, the CDR3 is TGTGCCAGCAGCGGTGGACTAGGGGGGAGTTACGAGCAGTACTTC. The gene calls are TRBV9 and TRBJ2-7, with D tentatively TRBD2 (7 bases). V dropped 3 bases and J dropped 4 bases, with 17 bases sitting between them. Germline V gives CDR1 SGDLS, CDR2 YYNGEE. CDR3 size: 15 residues. The full variable domain, completed using reference TRBV9 and TRBJ2-7, is DSGVTQTPKHLITATGQRVTLRCSPRSGDLSVYWYQQSLDQGLQFLIQYYNGEERAKGNILERFSAQQFPDLHSELNLSSLELGDSALYFCASSGGLGGSYEQYFGPGTRLTVT.

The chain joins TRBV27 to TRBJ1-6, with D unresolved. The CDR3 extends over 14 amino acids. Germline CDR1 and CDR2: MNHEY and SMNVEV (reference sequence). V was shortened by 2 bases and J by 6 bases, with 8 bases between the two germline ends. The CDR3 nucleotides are TGTGCCAGCAGTTTACGGGTTCCTAATTCACCCCTCCACTTT. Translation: CASSLRVPNSPLHF.

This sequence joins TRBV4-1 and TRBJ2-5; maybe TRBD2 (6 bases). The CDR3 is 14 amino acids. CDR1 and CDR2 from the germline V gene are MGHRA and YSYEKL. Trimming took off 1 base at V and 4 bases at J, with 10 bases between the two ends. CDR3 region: CASSQVPAGETQYF. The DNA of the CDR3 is TGCGCCAGCAGCCAAGTTCCAGCGGGAGAGACCCAGTACTTC.

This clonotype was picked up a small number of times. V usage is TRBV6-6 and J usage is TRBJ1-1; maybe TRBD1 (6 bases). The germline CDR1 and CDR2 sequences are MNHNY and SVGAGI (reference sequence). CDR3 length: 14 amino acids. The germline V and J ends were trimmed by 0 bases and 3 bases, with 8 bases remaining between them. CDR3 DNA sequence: TGTGCCAGCAGTTACTCAGGGGGATACACTGAAGCTTTCTTT. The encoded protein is CASSYSGGYTEAFF.

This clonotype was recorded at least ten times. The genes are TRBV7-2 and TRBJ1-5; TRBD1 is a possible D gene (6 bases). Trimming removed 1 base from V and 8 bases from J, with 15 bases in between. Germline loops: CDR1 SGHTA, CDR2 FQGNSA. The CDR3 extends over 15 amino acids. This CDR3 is CASSLVWGAAEPQHF. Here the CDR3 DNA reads TGTGCCAGCAGCTTAGTGTGGGGGGCGGCGGAGCCCCAGCATTTT.

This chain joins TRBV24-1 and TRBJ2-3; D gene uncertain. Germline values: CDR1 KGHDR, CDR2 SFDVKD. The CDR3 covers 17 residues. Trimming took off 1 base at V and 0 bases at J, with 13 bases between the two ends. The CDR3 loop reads CATSDFGIAASTDTQYF. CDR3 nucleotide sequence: TGTGCCACCAGTGATTTTGGCATAGCAGCGAGCACAGATACGCAGTATTTT.

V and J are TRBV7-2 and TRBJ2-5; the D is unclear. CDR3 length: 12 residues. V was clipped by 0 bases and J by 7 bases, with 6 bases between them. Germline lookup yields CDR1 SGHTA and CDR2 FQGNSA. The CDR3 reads CASSLAVGTQYF. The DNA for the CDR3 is TGTGCCAGCAGCTTAGCGGTGGGGACCCAGTACTTC. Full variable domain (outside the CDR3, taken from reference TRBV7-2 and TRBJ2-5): GAGVSQSPSNKVTEKGKDVELRCDPISGHTALYWYRQSLGQGLEFLIYFQGNSAPDKSGLPSDRFSAERTGGSVSTLTIQRTQQEDSAVYLCASSLAVGTQYFGPGTRLLVL.

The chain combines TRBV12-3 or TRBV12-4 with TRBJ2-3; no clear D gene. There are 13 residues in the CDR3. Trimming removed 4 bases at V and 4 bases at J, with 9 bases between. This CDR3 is CASSSQVSDTQYF. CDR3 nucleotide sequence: TGTGCCAGCAGTTCCCAGGTCTCAGATACGCAGTATTTT.

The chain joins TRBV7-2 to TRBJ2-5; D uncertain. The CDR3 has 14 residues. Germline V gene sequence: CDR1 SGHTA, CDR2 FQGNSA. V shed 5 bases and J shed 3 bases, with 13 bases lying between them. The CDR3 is CASSLITEEETQYF. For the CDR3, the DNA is TGTGCCAGCAGCCTTATAACGGAAGAAGAGACCCAGTACTTC.

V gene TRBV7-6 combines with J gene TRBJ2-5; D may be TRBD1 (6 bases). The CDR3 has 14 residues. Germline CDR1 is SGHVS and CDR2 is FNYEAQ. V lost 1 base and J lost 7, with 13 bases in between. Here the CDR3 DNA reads TGTGCCAGCAGCTTAGTTCAAAGAGGGGGGACCCAGTACTTC. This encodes CASSLVQRGGTQYF.

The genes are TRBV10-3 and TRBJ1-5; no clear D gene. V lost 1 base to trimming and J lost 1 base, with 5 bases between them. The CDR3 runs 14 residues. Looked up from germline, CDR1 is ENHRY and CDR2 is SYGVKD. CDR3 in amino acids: CAISEFQSNQPQHF. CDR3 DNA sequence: TGTGCCATCAGTGAGTTCCAGAGCAATCAGCCCCAGCATTTT.

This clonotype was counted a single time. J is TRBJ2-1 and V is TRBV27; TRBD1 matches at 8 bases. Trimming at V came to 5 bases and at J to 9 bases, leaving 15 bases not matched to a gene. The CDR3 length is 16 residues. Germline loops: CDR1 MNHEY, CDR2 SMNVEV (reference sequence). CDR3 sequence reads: CASSTRRRTGNLEQFF. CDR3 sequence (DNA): TGTGCCAGCAGTACCCGCCGGAGGACAGGGAATCTTGAGCAGTTCTTC.

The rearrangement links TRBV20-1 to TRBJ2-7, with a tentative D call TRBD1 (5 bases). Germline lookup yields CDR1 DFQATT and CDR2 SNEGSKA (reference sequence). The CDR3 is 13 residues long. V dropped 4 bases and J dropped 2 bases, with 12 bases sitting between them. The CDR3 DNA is TGCAGTGCTACAAAAGGGGTACCCTACGAGCAGTACTTC. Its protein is CSATKGVPYEQYF.

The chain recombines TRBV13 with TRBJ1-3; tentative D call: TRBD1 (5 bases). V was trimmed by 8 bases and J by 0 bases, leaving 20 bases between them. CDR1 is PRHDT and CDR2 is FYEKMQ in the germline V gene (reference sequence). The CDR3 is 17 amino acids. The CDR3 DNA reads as TGTGCCAGCTCCCCTAGCAACCTAAGGGGCTCTGGAAACACCATATATTTT. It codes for CASSPSNLRGSGNTIYF.

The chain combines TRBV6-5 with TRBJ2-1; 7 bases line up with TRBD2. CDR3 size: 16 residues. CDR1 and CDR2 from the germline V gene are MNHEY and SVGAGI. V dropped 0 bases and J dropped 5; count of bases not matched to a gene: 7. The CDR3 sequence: CASSYSPSGGHNEQFF. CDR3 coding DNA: TGTGCCAGCAGTTACTCTCCTAGCGGAGGACACAATGAGCAGTTCTTC.

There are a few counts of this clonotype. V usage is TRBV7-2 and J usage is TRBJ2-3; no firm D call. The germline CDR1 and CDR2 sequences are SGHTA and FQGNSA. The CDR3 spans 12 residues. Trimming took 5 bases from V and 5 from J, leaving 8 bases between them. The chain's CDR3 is CASSRNLDTQYF. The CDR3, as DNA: TGTGCCAGCAGCCGAAACCTAGATACGCAGTATTTT.

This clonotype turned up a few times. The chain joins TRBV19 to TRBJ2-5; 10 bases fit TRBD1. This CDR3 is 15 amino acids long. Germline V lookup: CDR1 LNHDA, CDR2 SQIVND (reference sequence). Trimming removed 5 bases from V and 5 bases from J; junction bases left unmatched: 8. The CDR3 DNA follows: TGTGCCAGTAGTCCGCTGACAGGGGGCGGCGAGACCCAGTACTTC. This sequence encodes CASSPLTGGGETQYF.